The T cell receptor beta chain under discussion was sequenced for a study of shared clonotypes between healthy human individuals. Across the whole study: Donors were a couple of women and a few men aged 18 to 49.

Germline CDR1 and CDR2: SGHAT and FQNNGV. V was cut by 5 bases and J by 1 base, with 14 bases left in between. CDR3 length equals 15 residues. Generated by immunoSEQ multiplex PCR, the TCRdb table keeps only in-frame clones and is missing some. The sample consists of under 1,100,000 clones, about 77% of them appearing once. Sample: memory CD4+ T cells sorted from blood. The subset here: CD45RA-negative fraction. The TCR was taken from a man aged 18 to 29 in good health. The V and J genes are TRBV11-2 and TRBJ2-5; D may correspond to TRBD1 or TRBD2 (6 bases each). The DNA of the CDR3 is TGTGCCAGCAGCCCGGCCTGGGGGGCCCAAGAGACCCAGTACTTC. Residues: CASSPAWGAQETQYF.